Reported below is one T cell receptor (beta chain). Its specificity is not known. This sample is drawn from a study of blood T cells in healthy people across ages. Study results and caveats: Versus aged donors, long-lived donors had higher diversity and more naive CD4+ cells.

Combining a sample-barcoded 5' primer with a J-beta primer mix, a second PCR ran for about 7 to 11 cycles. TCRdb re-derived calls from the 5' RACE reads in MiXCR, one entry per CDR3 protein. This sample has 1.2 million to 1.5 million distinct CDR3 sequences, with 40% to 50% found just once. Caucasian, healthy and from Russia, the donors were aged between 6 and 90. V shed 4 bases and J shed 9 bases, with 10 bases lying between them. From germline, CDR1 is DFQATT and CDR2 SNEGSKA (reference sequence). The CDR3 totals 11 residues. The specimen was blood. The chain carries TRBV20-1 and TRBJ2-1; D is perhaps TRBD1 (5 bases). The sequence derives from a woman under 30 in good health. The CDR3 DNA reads TGCAGTGCTACTAGGGGTTTTGAGCAGTTCTTC. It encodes CSATRGFEQFF.